This T cell receptor beta chain originates from a study of blood T cell repertoires in COVID-19. In the source study's methods: Amplification from reference gene primers served as the basis for estimated nucleated cell counts. The assay was immunoSEQ multiplex PCR, and TCRdb's table has in-frame clones only and misses some. The V and J calls and clone size come from that table; D and trimming were worked out from the DNA. The sample contains 180,000 or so clones, roughly nine tenths of which appear only once. The CDR3 has 14 residues. V was clipped by 0 bases and J by 2 bases, with 8 bases between them.

Sequencing used PBMCs or T cells enriched from blood (not recorded which). This receptor was identified in a woman between 40 and 50 years old with acute COVID-19. This chain connects TRBV5-3 to TRBJ1-1; D uncertain. TRBV5-3 belongs to the ORF category, with a function that is uncertain. The DNA for the CDR3 is TGTGCCAGAAGCTTGGAGTTCAGAAACACTGAAGCTTTCTTT. This encodes CARSLEFRNTEAFF.